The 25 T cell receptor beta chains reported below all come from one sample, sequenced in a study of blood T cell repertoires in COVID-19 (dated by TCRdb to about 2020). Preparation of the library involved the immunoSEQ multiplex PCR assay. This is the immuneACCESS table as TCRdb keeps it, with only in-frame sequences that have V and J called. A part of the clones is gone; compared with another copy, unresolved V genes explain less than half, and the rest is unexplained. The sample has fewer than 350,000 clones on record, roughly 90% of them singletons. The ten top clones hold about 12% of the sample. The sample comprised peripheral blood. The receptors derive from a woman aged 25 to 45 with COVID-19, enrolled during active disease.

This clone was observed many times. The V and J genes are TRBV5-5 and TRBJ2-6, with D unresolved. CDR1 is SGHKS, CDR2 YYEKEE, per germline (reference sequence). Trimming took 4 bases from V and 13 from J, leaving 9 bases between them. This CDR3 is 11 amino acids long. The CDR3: CASSLIDVLTF. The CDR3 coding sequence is TGTGCCAGCAGCCTGATAGATGTCCTGACTTTC.

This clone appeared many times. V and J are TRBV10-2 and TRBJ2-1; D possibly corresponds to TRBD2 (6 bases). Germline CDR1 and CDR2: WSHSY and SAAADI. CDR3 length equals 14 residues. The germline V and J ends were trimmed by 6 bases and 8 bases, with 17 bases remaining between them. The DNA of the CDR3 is TGCGCCAGCAGGGGCCCCCAATCTAGCGATGAGCAGTTCTTC. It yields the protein CASRGPQSSDEQFF.

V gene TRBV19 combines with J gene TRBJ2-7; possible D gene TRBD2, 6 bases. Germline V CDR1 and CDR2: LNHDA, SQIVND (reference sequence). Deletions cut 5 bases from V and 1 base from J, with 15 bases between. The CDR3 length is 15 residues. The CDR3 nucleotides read TGTGCCAGTAGTGCCTTCCTGGCGGGGTCCTACGAGCAGTACTTC. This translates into CASSAFLAGSYEQYF.

Written as DNA, the CDR3 is TGTGCCAGCAGCTTAGGGGACTTAGCCAAAAACATTCAGTACTTC. Translation: CASSLGDLAKNIQYF. J is TRBJ2-4 and V is TRBV7-6; TRBD2 might be the D (6 bases). The germline V and J ends were trimmed by 1 base and 0 bases, with 7 bases remaining between them. This CDR3 is 15 amino acids long. In germline, CDR1 is SGHVS, CDR2 FNYEAQ. Complete variable domain (other parts from reference TRBV7-6 and TRBJ2-4): GAGVSQSPRYKVTKRGQDVALRCDPISGHVSLYWYRQALGQGPEFLTYFNYEAQQDKSGLPNDRFSAERPEGSISTLTIQRTEQRDSAMYRCASSLGDLAKNIQYFGAGTRLSVL.

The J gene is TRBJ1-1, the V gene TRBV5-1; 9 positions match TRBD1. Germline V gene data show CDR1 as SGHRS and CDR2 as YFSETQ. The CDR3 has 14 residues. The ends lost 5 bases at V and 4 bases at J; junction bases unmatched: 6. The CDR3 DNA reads TGCGCCAGCAGGCTGATACAGGGGGCCACTGAAGCTTTCTTT. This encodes CASRLIQGATEAFF.

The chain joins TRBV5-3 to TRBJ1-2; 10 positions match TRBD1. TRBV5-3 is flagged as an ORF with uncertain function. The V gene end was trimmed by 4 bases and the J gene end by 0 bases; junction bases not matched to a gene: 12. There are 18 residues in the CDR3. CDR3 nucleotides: TGTGCCAGAAGCCCCCCGGGACAGGGGAAATATGCTAACTATGGCTACACCTTC. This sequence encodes CARSPPGQGKYANYGYTF.

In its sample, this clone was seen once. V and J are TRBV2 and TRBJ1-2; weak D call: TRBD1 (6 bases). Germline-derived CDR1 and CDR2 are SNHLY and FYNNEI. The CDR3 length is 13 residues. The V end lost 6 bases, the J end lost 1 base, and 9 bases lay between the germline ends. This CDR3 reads CASRQGRNYGYTF. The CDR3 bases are TGTGCCAGCAGGCAGGGGCGTAACTATGGCTACACCTTC.

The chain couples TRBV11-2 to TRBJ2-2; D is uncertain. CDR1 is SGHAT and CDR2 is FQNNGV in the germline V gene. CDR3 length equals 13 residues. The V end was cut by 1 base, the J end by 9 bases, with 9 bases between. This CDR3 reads CASSLAFFRELFF. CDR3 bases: TGTGCCAGCAGCTTAGCCTTCTTCCGGGAGCTGTTTTTT.

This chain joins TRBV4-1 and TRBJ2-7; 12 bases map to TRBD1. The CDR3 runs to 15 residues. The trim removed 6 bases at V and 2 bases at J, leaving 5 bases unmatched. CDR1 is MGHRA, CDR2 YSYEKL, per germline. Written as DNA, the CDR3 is TGCGCCAGCAGGTTGGGACAGGGGGCGACCTACGAGCAGTACTTC. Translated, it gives CASRLGQGATYEQYF.

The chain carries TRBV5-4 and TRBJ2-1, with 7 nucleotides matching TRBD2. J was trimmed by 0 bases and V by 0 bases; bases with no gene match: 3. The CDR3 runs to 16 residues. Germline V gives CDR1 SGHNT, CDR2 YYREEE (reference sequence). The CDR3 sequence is CASSLGRGTSYNEQFF. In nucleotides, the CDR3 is TGTGCCAGCAGCTTGGGGCGGGGGACCTCCTACAATGAGCAGTTCTTC.

DNA of the CDR3: TGTGCCATCTCGGCAGGGGATACCTACGAGCAGTACTTC. Translated, it gives CAISAGDTYEQYF. The chain links TRBV10-3 to TRBJ2-7, with D perhaps matching TRBD1 (6 bases). V lost 8 bases to trimming and J lost 2 bases, with 13 bases between them. Germline V lookup: CDR1 ENHRY, CDR2 SYGVKD. This CDR3 has 13 amino acids.

The CDR3, as DNA: TGTGCCAGCAGCTTTGCGGGGGTGAACACTGAAGCTTTCTTT. As protein: CASSFAGVNTEAFF. This chain joins TRBV7-9 and TRBJ1-1; D is possibly TRBD1 (5 bases). V lost 3 bases and J 0 bases, leaving 8 bases between the germline ends. Germline V gene sequence: CDR1 SEHNR, CDR2 FQNEAQ (reference sequence). This CDR3 is built from 14 residues.

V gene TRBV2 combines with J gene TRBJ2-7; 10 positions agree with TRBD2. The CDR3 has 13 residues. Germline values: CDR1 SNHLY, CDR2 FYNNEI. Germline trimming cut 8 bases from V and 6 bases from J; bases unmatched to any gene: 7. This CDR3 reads CASGASGGIEQYF. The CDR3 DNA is TGTGCCAGCGGGGCTAGCGGGGGAATCGAGCAGTACTTC. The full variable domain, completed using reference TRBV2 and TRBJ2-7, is EPEVTQTPSHQVTQMGQEVILRCVPISNHLYFYWYRQILGQKVEFLVSFYNNEISEKSEIFDDQFSVERPDGSNFTLKIRSTKLEDSAMYFCASGASGGIEQYFGPGTRLTVT.

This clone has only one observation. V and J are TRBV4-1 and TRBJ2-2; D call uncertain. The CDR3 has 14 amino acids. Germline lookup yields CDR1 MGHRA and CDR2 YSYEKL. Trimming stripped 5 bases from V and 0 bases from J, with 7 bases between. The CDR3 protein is CASSEVTNTGELFF. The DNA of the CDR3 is TGCGCCAGCAGCGAAGTCACGAACACCGGGGAGCTGTTTTTT.

The CDR3 sequence is CASSRDRYEQYF. The CDR3 region has the DNA TGTGCCAGCAGCCGCGACAGGTACGAGCAGTACTTC. This chain connects TRBV11-2 to TRBJ2-7, with D possibly matching TRBD1 (6 bases). Trimming stripped 5 bases from V and 4 bases from J, with 9 bases between. Germline CDR1 reads SGHAT; CDR2 reads FQNNGV. The CDR3 extends over 12 amino acids.

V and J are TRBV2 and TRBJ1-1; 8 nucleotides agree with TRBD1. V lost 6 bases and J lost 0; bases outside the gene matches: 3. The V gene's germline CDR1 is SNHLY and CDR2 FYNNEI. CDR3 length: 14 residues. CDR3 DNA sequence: TGTGCCAGCAGCCCGGGACAGGTGAACACTGAAGCTTTCTTT. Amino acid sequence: CASSPGQVNTEAFF.

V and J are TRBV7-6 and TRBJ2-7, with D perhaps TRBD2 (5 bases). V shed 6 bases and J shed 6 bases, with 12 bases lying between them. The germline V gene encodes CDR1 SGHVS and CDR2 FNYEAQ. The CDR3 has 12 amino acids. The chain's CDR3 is CASSYDGSEQYF. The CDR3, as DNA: TGTGCCAGCAGTTATGATGGGAGCGAGCAGTACTTC.

As DNA, the CDR3 is TGTGCCAGCAGCCAAGCCAGGTTAAGACTAGCGGGGGTCCACGAGACCCAGTACTTC. Translation: CASSQARLRLAGVHETQYF. This chain links TRBV4-2 with TRBJ2-5; 12 bases fit TRBD2. The CDR3 spans 19 residues. In germline, CDR1 is LGHNA, CDR2 YNFKEQ. The V gene end was trimmed by 1 base and the J gene end by 5 bases; junction bases not matched to a gene: 14.

This CDR3 reads CASSVGGGAEAFF. The CDR3, as DNA: TGTGCCAGCAGCGTAGGGGGAGGAGCTGAAGCTTTCTTT. The chain couples TRBV9 to TRBJ1-1; D ambiguous. Trimming took 0 bases from V and 6 from J, leaving 9 bases between them. Per the germline V gene, CDR1 is SGDLS and CDR2 is YYNGEE. This CDR3 region has 13 residues.

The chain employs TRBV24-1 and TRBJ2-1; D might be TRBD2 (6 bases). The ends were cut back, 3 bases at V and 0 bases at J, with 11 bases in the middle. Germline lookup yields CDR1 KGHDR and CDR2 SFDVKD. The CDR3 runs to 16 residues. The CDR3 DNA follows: TGTGCCACCAGTGATAATCTAGCGTCCTCCTACAATGAGCAGTTCTTC. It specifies CATSDNLASSYNEQFF.

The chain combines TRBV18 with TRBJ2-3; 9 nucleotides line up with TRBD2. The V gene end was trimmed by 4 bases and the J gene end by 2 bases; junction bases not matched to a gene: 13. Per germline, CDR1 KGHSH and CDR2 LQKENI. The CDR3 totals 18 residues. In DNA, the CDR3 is TGTGCCAGCTCACAGGGGAGGTTACTAGCGGGTCCCACAGATACGCAGTATTTT. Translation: CASSQGRLLAGPTDTQYF. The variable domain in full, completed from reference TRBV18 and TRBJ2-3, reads NAGVMQNPRHLVRRRGQEARLRCSPMKGHSHVYWYRQLPEEGLKFMVYLQKENIIDESGMPKERFSAEFPKEGPSILRIQQVVRGDSAAYFCASSQGRLLAGPTDTQYFGPGTRLTVL.

Written as DNA, the CDR3 is TGCGCCAGCAGTGCCGCTGACAGGGGGCTCTACGAGCAGTACTTC. Its translation is CASSAADRGLYEQYF. The V call is TRBV10-2, the J call TRBJ2-7, with 10 bases aligning to TRBD1. Germline values: CDR1 WSHSY, CDR2 SAAADI. With 4 bases clipped from V and 3 bases from J, the junction kept 6 bases outside the gene matches. The CDR3 sequence is 15 residues long.

The CDR3 nucleotides read TGCGCCAGCAGTGAGACGGGGGTATTCGGGGGACCAACAGGGAACACTGAAGCTTTCTTT. As protein: CASSETGVFGGPTGNTEAFF. The chain recombines TRBV10-1 with TRBJ1-1; tentative D call: TRBD1 (5 bases). CDR3 length: 20 amino acids. Germline CDR1 reads WNHNN; CDR2 reads SYGVQD (reference sequence). Trimming shortened V by 2 bases and J by 1 base, and 26 bases separated the two germline ends.

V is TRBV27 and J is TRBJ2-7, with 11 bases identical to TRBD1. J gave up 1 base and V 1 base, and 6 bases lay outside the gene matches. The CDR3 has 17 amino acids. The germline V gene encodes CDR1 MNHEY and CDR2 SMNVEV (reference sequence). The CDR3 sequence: CASSLLLGTGGSYEQYF. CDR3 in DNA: TGTGCCAGCAGTTTATTACTCGGGACAGGGGGTTCCTACGAGCAGTACTTC.

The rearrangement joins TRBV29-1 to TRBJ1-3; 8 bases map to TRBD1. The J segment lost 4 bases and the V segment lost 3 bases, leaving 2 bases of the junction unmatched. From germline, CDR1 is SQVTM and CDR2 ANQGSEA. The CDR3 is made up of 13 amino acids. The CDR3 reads CSVDQGAGNTIYF. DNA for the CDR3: TGCAGCGTTGATCAGGGGGCCGGAAACACCATATATTTT.